Shown below are 13 T cell receptor beta chains from a single sample sequenced in a study of cytomegalovirus exposure and HLA in healthy donors (dated by TCRdb to about 2017). The receptor library was made with the immunoSEQ multiplex PCR assay. For the multiplex PCR, a mixture combining 60 forward primers for TCR Vbeta segments and 13 reverse primers for TCR Jbeta segments was used. TCRdb took this table from immuneACCESS and kept in-frame rearrangements with V and J called. Such tables lack part of the clones; where checked against another copy, unresolved V genes explain under half of the gap, and the rest is unexplained. For this sample, the table gives 95,000 to 150,000 clones. Together, the top ten hold 1% of the sample. Sequenced material: PBMCs. These receptors all come from a man younger than 35 in good health and CMV-seronegative.

With respect to this clone: This same CDR3 is encoded by further DNA sequences in the sample. The rearrangement joins TRBV25-1 to TRBJ2-5; TRBD2 aligns across 9 bases. The CDR3 totals 14 residues. Unmatched junction bases numbered 1, after V lost 4 bases and J lost 1 base. Germline assignment: CDR1 MGHDK and CDR2 SYGVNS. CDR3 nucleotide sequence: TGTGCCAGCAGTGTTAGCGGGGGCCAAGAGACCCAGTACTTC. It specifies CASSVSGGQETQYF.

The V gene is TRBV27, the J gene TRBJ2-3; maybe TRBD2 (7 bases). Trimming removed 8 bases from V and 5 bases from J, with 11 bases in between. Germline values: CDR1 MNHEY, CDR2 SMNVEV (reference sequence). CDR3 size: 12 residues. The CDR3 DNA is TGTGCCAGCCAAAGGGGGGGAGATACGCAGTATTTT. Translation gives CASQRGGDTQYF.

This rearrangement joins TRBV6-1 to TRBJ2-7, with TRBD2 as a possible D gene (6 bases). CDR1 is MNHNS and CDR2 is SASEGT in the germline V gene. The CDR3 runs to 15 residues. The V and J ends lost 2 bases and 3 bases respectively, with 14 bases between them. The CDR3 reads CASSERGGGGYEQYF. CDR3 sequence (DNA): TGTGCCAGCAGTGAAAGGGGTGGGGGAGGCTACGAGCAGTACTTC.

The gene calls are TRBV6-5 and TRBJ2-3; maybe TRBD1 (5 bases). V lost 2 bases and J 5 bases, leaving 11 bases between the germline ends. Per germline, CDR1 MNHEY and CDR2 SVGAGI. The CDR3 has 14 residues. Here the CDR3 DNA reads TGTGCCAGCAGTTACACGCAGGGCGGAGATACGCAGTATTTT. This sequence encodes CASSYTQGGDTQYF.

V is TRBV27 and J is TRBJ2-7, with D tentatively TRBD1 (6 bases). Per the germline V gene, CDR1 is MNHEY and CDR2 is SMNVEV (reference sequence). This CDR3 contains 15 residues. V dropped 6 bases and J dropped 6 bases, with 21 bases sitting between them. CDR3 protein: CASRLKPWGLLEQYF. Written as DNA, the CDR3 is TGTGCCAGCAGGCTAAAACCATGGGGGCTTCTCGAGCAGTACTTC.

Remarks on this clone: Germline is not matched at one junction end, which may reflect a read error. The chain has TRBV30 and TRBJ1-5; D remains unclear. The CDR3 has 13 residues. Germline-derived CDR1 and CDR2 are GTSNPN and SVGIG (reference sequence). CDR3 in amino acids: CAPKRGEPQPRHF. CDR3 in DNA: TGTGCCCCAAAGCGCGGGGAACCTCAGCCCCGGCATTTT.

The chain recombines TRBV19 with TRBJ2-7; 9 bases fit TRBD2. This CDR3 is built from 15 residues. The germline V gene has CDR1 LNHDA and CDR2 SQIVND (reference sequence). V trimming: 1 base; J trimming: 3 bases; junction bases outside the gene matches: 4. Here the CDR3 DNA reads TGTGCCAGTAGTATAGGGGCGGGGGGGCTCTACGAGCAGTACTTC. This encodes CASSIGAGGLYEQYF.

The chain couples TRBV7-2 to TRBJ1-5; weak D call: TRBD1 (5 bases). Germline CDR1 is SGHTA and CDR2 is FQGNSA. V was clipped by 10 bases and J by 2 bases, with 12 bases between them. The CDR3 contains 13 residues. The CDR3 sequence: CATSTRGNQPQHF. CDR3 DNA: TGTGCCACCTCAACCAGGGGCAATCAGCCCCAGCATTTT.

This sequence joins TRBV19 and TRBJ1-5; maybe TRBD1 (5 bases). This CDR3 region has 12 residues. CDR1 and CDR2 (germline): LNHDA, SQIVND (reference sequence). Trimming took off 3 bases at V and 6 bases at J, with 6 bases between the two ends. The CDR3 DNA is TGTGCCAGTAGTATTCAGGGTCAGCCCCAGCATTTT. Translated, it gives CASSIQGQPQHF.

V usage is TRBV30 and J usage is TRBJ1-4, with D unclear. This CDR3 spans 11 amino acids. Germline loops: CDR1 GTSNPN, CDR2 SVGIG (reference sequence). CDR3 nucleotides: TGTGCTTTCGAACATAATGAAAAACTGTTTTTT. It yields the protein CAFEHNEKLFF. The full variable domain, completed using reference TRBV30 and TRBJ1-4, is SQTIHQWPATLVQPVGSPLSLECTVEGTSNPNLYWYRQAAGRGLQLLFYSVGIGQISSEVPQNLSASRPQDRQFILSSKKLLLSDSGFYLCAFEHNEKLFFGSGTQLSVL.

V and J are TRBV28 and TRBJ2-5; no firm D call. Germline V lookup: CDR1 MDHEN, CDR2 SYDVKM. With 3 bases removed from V and 5 bases from J, the gap between germline ends came to 4 bases. The CDR3 contains 11 residues. CDR3 coding DNA: TGTGCCAGCAGTTTCTTTGAGACCCAGTACTTC. Its translation is CASSFFETQYF.

This chain connects TRBV6-5 to TRBJ1-1, with a tentative D call TRBD1 (6 bases). Deletions cut 4 bases from V and 3 bases from J, with 15 bases between. The CDR3 length is 15 residues. The germline CDR1 and CDR2 sequences are MNHEY and SVGAGI. The DNA of the CDR3 is TGTGCCAGCAGTTGGGGTATTCAGGGGCACACTGAAGCTTTCTTT. It translates to CASSWGIQGHTEAFF.

This chain connects TRBV30 to TRBJ1-4; the D gene is possibly TRBD1 (5 bases). CDR1 and CDR2 from the germline V gene are GTSNPN and SVGIG (reference sequence). V was clipped by 4 bases and J by 10 bases, with 16 bases between them. This CDR3 is 13 amino acids long. Written as DNA, the CDR3 is TGTGCCTGGATCTCCGGGGGGGGAGGAAAACTGTTTTTT. Protein product: CAWISGGGGKLFF. The entire variable domain, with the rest obtained from reference TRBV30 and TRBJ1-4, is as follows: SQTIHQWPATLVQPVGSPLSLECTVEGTSNPNLYWYRQAAGRGLQLLFYSVGIGQISSEVPQNLSASRPQDRQFILSSKKLLLSDSGFYLCAWISGGGGKLFFGSGTQLSVL.